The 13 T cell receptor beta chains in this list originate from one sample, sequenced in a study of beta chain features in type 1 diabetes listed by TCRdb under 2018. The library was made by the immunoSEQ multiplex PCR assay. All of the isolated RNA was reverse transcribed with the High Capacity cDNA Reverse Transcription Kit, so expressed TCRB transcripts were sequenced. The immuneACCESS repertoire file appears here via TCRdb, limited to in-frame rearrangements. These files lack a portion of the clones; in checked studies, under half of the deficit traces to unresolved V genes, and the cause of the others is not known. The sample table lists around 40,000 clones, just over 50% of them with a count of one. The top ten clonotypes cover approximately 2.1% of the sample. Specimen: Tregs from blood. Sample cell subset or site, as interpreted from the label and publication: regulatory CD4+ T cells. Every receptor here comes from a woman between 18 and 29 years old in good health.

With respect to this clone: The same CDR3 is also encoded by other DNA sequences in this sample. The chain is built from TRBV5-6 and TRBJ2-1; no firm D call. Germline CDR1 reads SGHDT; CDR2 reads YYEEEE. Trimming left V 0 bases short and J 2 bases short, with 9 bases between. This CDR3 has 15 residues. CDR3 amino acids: CASSLDRRPYNEQFF. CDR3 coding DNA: TGTGCCAGCAGCTTGGATAGGCGGCCCTACAATGAGCAGTTCTTC.

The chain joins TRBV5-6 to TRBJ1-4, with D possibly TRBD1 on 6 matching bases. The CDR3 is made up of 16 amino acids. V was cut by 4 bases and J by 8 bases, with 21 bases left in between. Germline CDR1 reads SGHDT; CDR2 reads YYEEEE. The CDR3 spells CASSRFGGQLIEKLFF. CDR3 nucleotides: TGTGCCAGCAGCCGTTTCGGGGGGCAATTAATAGAAAAACTGTTTTTT.

CDR3 protein: CASRPTGGHEKLFF. CDR3 DNA: TGTGCCAGCAGGCCGACAGGGGGCCATGAAAAACTGTTTTTT. This chain uses TRBV28 with TRBJ1-4; 10 bases match TRBD1. The CDR3 has 14 amino acids. V trimming: 6 bases; J trimming: 6 bases; junction bases outside the gene matches: 4. Germline-derived CDR1 and CDR2 are MDHEN and SYDVKM. The full variable domain, in which reference TRBV28 and TRBJ1-4 provide the parts outside the CDR3, is DVKVTQSSRYLVKRTGEKVFLECVQDMDHENMFWYRQDPGLGLRLIYFSYDVKMKEKGDIPEGYSVSREKKERFSLILESASTNQTSMYLCASRPTGGHEKLFFGSGTQLSVL.

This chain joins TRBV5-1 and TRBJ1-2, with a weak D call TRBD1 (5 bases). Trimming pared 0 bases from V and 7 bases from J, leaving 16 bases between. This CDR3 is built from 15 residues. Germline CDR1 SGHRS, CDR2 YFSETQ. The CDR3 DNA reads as TGCGCCAGCAGCTTGGCCGCGGGGCGCGGGGGTGGCTACACCTTC. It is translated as CASSLAAGRGGGYTF. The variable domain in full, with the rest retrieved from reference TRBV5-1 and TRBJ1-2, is KAGVTQTPRYLIKTRGQQVTLSCSPISGHRSVSWYQQTPGQGLQFLFEYFSETQRNKGNFPGRFSGRQFSNSRSEMNVSTLELGDSALYLCASSLAAGRGGGYTFGSGTRLTVV.

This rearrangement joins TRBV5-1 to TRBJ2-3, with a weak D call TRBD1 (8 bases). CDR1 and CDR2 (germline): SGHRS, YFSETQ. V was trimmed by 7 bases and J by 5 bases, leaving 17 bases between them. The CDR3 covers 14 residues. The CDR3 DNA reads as TGCGCCAGCGACAGGGGAGGGAACAGAGATACGCAGTATTTT. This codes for CASDRGGNRDTQYF.

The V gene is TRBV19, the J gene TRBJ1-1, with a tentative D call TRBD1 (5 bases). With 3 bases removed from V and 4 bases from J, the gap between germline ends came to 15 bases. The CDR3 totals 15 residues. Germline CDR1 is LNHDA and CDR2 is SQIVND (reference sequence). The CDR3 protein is CASSIRASGGTEAFF. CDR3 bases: TGTGCCAGTAGTATCAGGGCTTCTGGCGGCACTGAAGCTTTCTTT.

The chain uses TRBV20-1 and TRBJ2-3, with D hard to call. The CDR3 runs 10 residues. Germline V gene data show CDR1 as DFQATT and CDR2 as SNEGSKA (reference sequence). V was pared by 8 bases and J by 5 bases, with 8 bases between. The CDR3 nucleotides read TGCAGTCCCCGGGTAGATACGCAGTATTTT. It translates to CSPRVDTQYF.

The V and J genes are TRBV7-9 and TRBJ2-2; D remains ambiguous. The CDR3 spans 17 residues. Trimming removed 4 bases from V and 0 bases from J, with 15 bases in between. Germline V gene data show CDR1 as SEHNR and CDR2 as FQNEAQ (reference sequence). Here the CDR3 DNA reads TGTGCCAGCAGCTCCATTCCTGAGTTCGCGAACACCGGGGAGCTGTTTTTT. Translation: CASSSIPEFANTGELFF.

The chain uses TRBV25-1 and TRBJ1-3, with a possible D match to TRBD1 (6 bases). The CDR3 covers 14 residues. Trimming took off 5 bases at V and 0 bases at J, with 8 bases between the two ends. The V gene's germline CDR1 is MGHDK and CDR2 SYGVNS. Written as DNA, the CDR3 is TGTGCCAGCAGTAGGGACATCTCTGGAAACACCATATATTTT. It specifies CASSRDISGNTIYF. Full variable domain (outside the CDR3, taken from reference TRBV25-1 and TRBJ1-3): EADIYQTPRYLVIGTGKKITLECSQTMGHDKMYWYQQDPGMELHLIHYSYGVNSTEKGDLSSESTVSRIRTEHFPLTLESARPSHTSQYLCASSRDISGNTIYFGEGSWLTVV.

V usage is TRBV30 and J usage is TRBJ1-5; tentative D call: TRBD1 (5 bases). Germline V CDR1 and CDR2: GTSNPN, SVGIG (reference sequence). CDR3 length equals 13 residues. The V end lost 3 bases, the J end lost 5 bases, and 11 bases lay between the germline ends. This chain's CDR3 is CAWSQGPYQPQHF. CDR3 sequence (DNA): TGTGCCTGGAGCCAGGGTCCCTATCAGCCCCAGCATTTT.

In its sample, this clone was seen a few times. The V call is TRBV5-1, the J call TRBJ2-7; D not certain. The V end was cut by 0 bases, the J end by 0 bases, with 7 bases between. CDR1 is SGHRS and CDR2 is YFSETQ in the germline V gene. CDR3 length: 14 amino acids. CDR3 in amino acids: CASSLGSVSYEQYF. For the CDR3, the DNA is TGCGCCAGCAGCTTGGGGTCGGTCTCCTACGAGCAGTACTTC.

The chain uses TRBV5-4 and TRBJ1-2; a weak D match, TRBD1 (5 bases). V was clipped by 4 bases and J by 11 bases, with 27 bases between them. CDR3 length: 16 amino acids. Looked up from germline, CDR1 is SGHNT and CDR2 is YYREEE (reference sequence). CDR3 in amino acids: CASSPPGGGGTMRYTF. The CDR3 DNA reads TGTGCCAGCAGCCCTCCGGGAGGCGGGGGTACTATGCGGTACACCTTC.

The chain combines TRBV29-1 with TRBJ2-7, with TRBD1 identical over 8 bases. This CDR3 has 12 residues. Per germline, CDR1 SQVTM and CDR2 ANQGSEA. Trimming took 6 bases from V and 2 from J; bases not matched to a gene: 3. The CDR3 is CSVRDRTYEQYF. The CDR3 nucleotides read TGCAGCGTCAGGGACAGGACCTACGAGCAGTACTTC.